A single sample gave rise to the 7 T cell receptor beta chains below, sequenced in a study of T cells in localized non-small cell lung cancer (TCRdb year 2020). The library was built by means of the immunoSEQ multiplex PCR assay. Imported from immuneACCESS, the table was reduced by TCRdb to in-frame sequences with V and J called. These copies leave out some clones; in studies compared against another copy, an unresolved V gene accounts for under half, and the cause of the remainder is not known. Within this sample are under 40,000 clones, with roughly 87% of them counted one time only. The ten largest clones capture around 17% of the sample. Sequenced material: peripheral blood mononuclear cells, taken before any cancer treatment. These receptors all stem from a man aged 35 to 69 with stage III lung adenocarcinoma.

V gene TRBV11-3 combines with J gene TRBJ2-1; maybe TRBD2 (5 bases). Germline-derived CDR1 and CDR2 are SGHNT and YENEEA. V shed 1 base and J shed 9 bases, with 16 bases lying between them. The CDR3 contains 15 residues. The DNA for the CDR3 is TGTGCCAGCAGCTTAGTCGGCCACGGCGAGGGTGAGCAGTTCTTC. This gives the protein CASSLVGHGEGEQFF.

The rearrangement joins TRBV7-3 to TRBJ2-3; no clear D. Looked up from germline, CDR1 is SGHTA and CDR2 is FQGTGA. CDR3 length: 13 amino acids. The V gene lost 2 bases and the J gene lost 5 bases, with 8 bases spanning the gap. CDR3 sequence (DNA): TGTGCCAGCAGCTTAGAGGCTAGAGATACGCAGTATTTT. Its translation: CASSLEARDTQYF.

The chain combines TRBV7-6 with TRBJ1-1, with 7 bases aligning to TRBD1. Trimming removed 5 bases from V and 3 bases from J; junction bases left unmatched: 15. The CDR3 length is 17 residues. Germline assignment: CDR1 SGHVS and CDR2 FNYEAQ. CDR3 DNA sequence: TGTGCCAGCAGCCTCCCCCCGGACAGGCCCCAGGACACTGAAGCTTTCTTT. Its protein product is CASSLPPDRPQDTEAFF.

The chain couples TRBV19 to TRBJ1-6; D not certain. The CDR3 covers 14 residues. The germline gives CDR1 LNHDA, CDR2 SQIVND (reference sequence). V gave up 7 bases and J gave up 0 bases, with 7 bases separating them. This chain's CDR3 is CASNRGSYNSPLHF. DNA for the CDR3: TGTGCCAGTAACCGGGGCTCCTATAATTCACCCCTCCACTTT.

In this sample, this clone turned up once. This sequence joins TRBV5-1 and TRBJ2-7; possible D gene TRBD1, 6 bases. Germline CDR1 SGHRS, CDR2 YFSETQ. V was pared by 4 bases and J by 0 bases, with 20 bases between. There are 17 residues in the CDR3. In DNA, the CDR3 is TGCGCCAGCAGCAGGATGAGGGACACACCGAACTCCTACGAGCAGTACTTC. This sequence encodes CASSRMRDTPNSYEQYF. Filled out from reference TRBV5-1 and TRBJ2-7, the complete variable domain reads KAGVTQTPRYLIKTRGQQVTLSCSPISGHRSVSWYQQTPGQGLQFLFEYFSETQRNKGNFPGRFSGRQFSNSRSEMNVSTLELGDSALYLCASSRMRDTPNSYEQYFGPGTRLTVT.

The chain recombines TRBV6-6 with TRBJ1-1, with TRBD1 matching over 7 bases. The V gene end was trimmed by 2 bases and the J gene end by 4 bases; junction bases not matched to a gene: 10. The germline CDR1 and CDR2 sequences are MNHNY and SVGAGI (reference sequence). There are 16 residues in the CDR3. As DNA, the CDR3 is TGTGCCAGCAGTTACGCGACAGGGCCCCGAAGCACTGAAGCTTTCTTT. Amino acids: CASSYATGPRSTEAFF.

The rearrangement links TRBV7-3 to TRBJ2-6, with 7 bases matching TRBD1. Germline lookup yields CDR1 SGHTA and CDR2 FQGTGA. J lost 5 bases, V lost 4 bases, and 2 bases had no gene match. The CDR3 has 14 residues. CDR3 DNA: TGTGCCAGCAGCTCGACAGGGAGGGCCAACGTCCTGACTTTC. Translated, it gives CASSSTGRANVLTF.